The 9 T cell receptor beta chains below were found in one sample sequenced in a study of blood T cells in healthy people across ages. Alongside a J-beta primer mix, a sample-barcoded 5' primer served in a second PCR lasting about 7 to 12 cycles. TCRdb re-derived calls from the 5' RACE reads in MiXCR, one entry per CDR3 protein. The sample contains 1.2 million to 1.5 million distinct CDR3 sequences, 35% to 45% of which appear only once. The sequencing sample was made of blood. The receptor source for this set is a woman aged 18-29 years in good health.

There are many counts of this clonotype. This chain uses TRBV5-5 with TRBJ2-7; 7 nucleotides agree with TRBD1. With 4 bases clipped from V and 3 bases from J, the junction kept 7 bases outside the gene matches. CDR3 size: 14 residues. In germline, CDR1 is SGHKS, CDR2 YYEKEE (reference sequence). Here the CDR3 reads CASSPPGQYYEQYF. The CDR3 coding sequence is TGTGCCAGCAGCCCACCGGGACAGTACTACGAGCAGTACTTC.

This clonotype appeared many times. CDR3 in DNA: TGCGCCAGCAGCTTGGTTGGTTCGTCCGGGGAGCTGTTTTTT. Translating gives CASSLVGSSGELFF. The chain employs TRBV5-1 and TRBJ2-2; D is ambiguous. CDR1 SGHRS and CDR2 YFSETQ come from the germline V gene. The CDR3 contains 14 residues. V lost 0 bases to trimming and J lost 6 bases, with 9 bases between them. The whole variable domain, remainder taken from reference TRBV5-1 and TRBJ2-2, is KAGVTQTPRYLIKTRGQQVTLSCSPISGHRSVSWYQQTPGQGLQFLFEYFSETQRNKGNFPGRFSGRQFSNSRSEMNVSTLELGDSALYLCASSLVGSSGELFFGEGSRLTVL.

A note on this clonotype: One end of the junction varies from germline; a read error may be responsible. This sequence joins TRBV9 and TRBJ2-5; D gene ambiguous. The CDR3 is 14 amino acids. In germline, CDR1 is SGDLS, CDR2 YYNGEE. The CDR3 nucleotides read TGTGCCAGCAGCGTAGCTCCCAACCAAGAGACCCGGTACTTC. As protein: CASSVAPNQETRYF.

The V call is TRBV6-6, the J call TRBJ2-3, with 8 bases fitting TRBD2. J was trimmed by 2 bases and V by 7 bases; bases with no gene match: 11. CDR3 length: 16 residues. Per the germline V gene, CDR1 is MNHNY and CDR2 is SVGAGI (reference sequence). CDR3 nucleotide sequence: TGTGCCAGCATTCCGGATGCGGGGGGCCACACAGATACGCAGTATTTT. This gives the protein CASIPDAGGHTDTQYF.

The rearrangement uses TRBV10-3 and TRBJ1-3; possibly TRBD1 for D (6 bases). V lost 6 bases and J lost 2, with 8 bases in between. The germline CDR1 and CDR2 sequences are ENHRY and SYGVKD. The CDR3 runs to 13 residues. The CDR3 nucleotides read TGTGCCATCAGGGACAGAACTGGAAACACCATATATTTT. This translates into CAIRDRTGNTIYF.

The chain uses TRBV30 and TRBJ2-3; D is possibly TRBD1 (5 bases). V was trimmed by 3 bases and J by 0 bases, leaving 7 bases between them. The germline V gene encodes CDR1 GTSNPN and CDR2 SVGIG (reference sequence). CDR3 length equals 13 residues. The CDR3 sequence: CAWRGASTDTQYF. CDR3 coding DNA: TGTGCCTGGAGAGGGGCTAGCACAGATACGCAGTATTTT.

In DNA form, the CDR3 reads TGTGCCAGCAGCTTAGGCCGGACAGTTTCCTACGAGCAGTACTTC. Its protein product is CASSLGRTVSYEQYF. V gene TRBV7-9 combines with J gene TRBJ2-4; a possible D gene is TRBD1 (6 bases). The DNA end is more similar to TRBJ2-7, so the J call may be wrong. Germline assignment: CDR1 SEHNR and CDR2 FQNEAQ (reference sequence). The CDR3 covers 15 residues.

The chain carries TRBV11-1 and TRBJ1-6; TRBD1 matches at 7 bases. This CDR3 comprises 16 residues. V lost 5 bases to trimming and J lost 1 base; unmatched junction nucleotides: 5. Looked up from germline, CDR1 is SGHAT and CDR2 is FQDESV (reference sequence). In DNA form, the CDR3 reads TGTGCCAGCAGCCGCGACAGGGAGTCCTATAATTCACCCCTCCACTTT. Protein sequence: CASSRDRESYNSPLHF. The full variable domain, in which reference TRBV11-1 and TRBJ1-6 provide the parts outside the CDR3, is EAEVAQSPRYKITEKSQAVAFWCDPISGHATLYWYRQILGQGPELLVQFQDESVVDDSQLPKDRFSAERLKGVDSTLKIQPAELGDSAMYLCASSRDRESYNSPLHFGNGTRLTVT.

This clonotype was observed a handful of times. This rearrangement joins TRBV20-1 to TRBJ2-5; the match to TRBD2 covers 10 bases. Germline-derived CDR1 and CDR2 are DFQATT and SNEGSKA (reference sequence). The CDR3 sequence is 14 residues long. The V gene end was trimmed by 3 bases and the J gene end by 11 bases; junction bases not matched to a gene: 12. The CDR3 nucleotides read TGCAGTGCTAGTAAGCGGGGGGGTCGCAATGAGCAGTACTTC. Its protein is CSASKRGGRNEQYF.